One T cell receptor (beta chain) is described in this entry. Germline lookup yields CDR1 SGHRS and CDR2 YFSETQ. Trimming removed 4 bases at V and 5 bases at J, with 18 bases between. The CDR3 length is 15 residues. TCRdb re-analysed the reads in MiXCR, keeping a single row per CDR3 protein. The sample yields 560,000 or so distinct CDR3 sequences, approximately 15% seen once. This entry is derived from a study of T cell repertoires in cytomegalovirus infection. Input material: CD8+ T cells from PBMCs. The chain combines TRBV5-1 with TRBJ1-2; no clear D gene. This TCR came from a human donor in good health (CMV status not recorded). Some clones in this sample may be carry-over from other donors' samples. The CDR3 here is CASSARGIRGYGYTF. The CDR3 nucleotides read TGCGCCAGCAGCGCCCGTGGAATCCGAGGTTATGGCTACACCTTC.